The rows below give T cell receptor beta chains drawn from one sample of a study of response to subunit inactivated influenza vaccine. TCRdb independently ran MiXCR on the RT-PCR reads; one entry per CDR3 protein. Of 650,000 or so distinct CDR3 sequences listed, 14% were seen once; the top ten hold 7.6%. Sequenced here: PBMCs from blood, sampled roughly 2 weeks before vaccination. The receptors originated from a man aged 50 to 59 who received an inactivated influenza vaccine. Each CDR3 is given with its conserved first and last residue. D genes are given only for firm matches. Not all rows give a size; the values are once, few, many and, for expanded clones, a class.

d_call | clone_size | j_call | v_call | cdr3_nt | cdr3_aa
TRBD1 | few | TRBJ2-3 | TRBV29-1 | TGCAGCGTCGGGACAGGGTCCCCAGATACGCAGTATTTT | CSVGTGSPDTQYF
TRBD1 | . | TRBJ2-7 | TRBV29-1 | TGCAGCGTTTGGACAGGGGTCGGGCAGTACTTC | CSVWTGVGQYF
TRBD1 | . | TRBJ1-4 | TRBV5-1 | TGCGCCAGCAGCTTGGCCTACAGGGGGAGGAATGAAAAACTGTTTTTT | CASSLAYRGRNEKLFF
TRBD1 | many | TRBJ2-2 | TRBV28 | TGTGCCAGCAGGTCACAGGGGGCGACCCTAACCGGGGAGCTGTTTTTT | CASRSQGATLTGELFF
TRBD1 | . | TRBJ1-1 | TRBV29-1 | TGCAGCGTTGAAGATTTACGGCAGGGGGTACATGAAGCTTTCTTT | CSVEDLRQGVHEAFF
. | . | TRBJ1-6 | TRBV11-2 | TGTGCCAGCAGCTTAGCCGACAACGGCTCACCCCTCCACTTT | CASSLADNGSPLHF
TRBD1 | . | TRBJ1-2 | TRBV10-3 | TGTGCCATCAGCGATTCTCCGGGACAGGGTCCCTATGGCTACACCTTC | CAISDSPGQGPYGYTF
. | few | TRBJ1-2 | TRBV6-2/TRBV6-3 | TGTGCCAGCAGTTACGTTGCGGGTAGCTATGGCTACACCTTC | CASSYVAGSYGYTF
. | . | TRBJ2-3 | TRBV7-2 | TGTGCCAGCAGCCCGGGGGGCCGGGGAGATACGCAGTATTTT | CASSPGGRGDTQYF
. | many | TRBJ2-2 | TRBV7-9 | TGTGTCGTGGGAACCGGGGAGCTGTTTTTT | CVVGTGELFF
TRBD1 | many | TRBJ2-5 | TRBV5-1 | TGCGCCAGCAGCAGAGCCGGGACAGGGGAAGAGACCCAGTACTTC | CASSRAGTGEETQYF
TRBD1 | few | TRBJ1-2 | TRBV7-2 | TGTGCCAGCACCGTCGGACAGGGCCCTACATATGGCTACACCTTC | CASTVGQGPTYGYTF
TRBD1 | few | TRBJ1-2 | TRBV11-1 | TGTGCCAGCAGCACCGGACAGGGCGTCTATGGCTACACCTTC | CASSTGQGVYGYTF
TRBD2 | . | TRBJ2-7 | TRBV6-1 | TGTGCCAGCAGCCGGGAGCTAGCGGGAGTCTCCTACGAGCAGTACTTC | CASSRELAGVSYEQYF
TRBD2 | many | TRBJ2-1 | TRBV7-2 | TGTGCCAGCAGCTTCGGGACTAGCGGGATCAAGCAGTTCTTC | CASSFGTSGIKQFF
. | few | TRBJ2-1 | TRBV14 | TGTGCCAGCAGCCAAGGACGCGGGGTAAGCGGAGTCTACAATGAGCAGTTCTTC | CASSQGRGVSGVYNEQFF
. | . | TRBJ2-3 | TRBV28 | TGTGCCAGCAGTTTAAGGGGGGGATTCGGTACGCAGTATTTT | CASSLRGGFGTQYF
. | . | TRBJ1-1 | TRBV7-8 | TGTGCCAGCAGCTTAGTTTATGTCAGCCGCACTGAAGCTTTCTTT | CASSLVYVSRTEAFF
. | . | TRBJ2-7 | TRBV4-2 | TGTGCCAGCAGCGAAGATCAATTAGGGGGGCTATGGCTCCCCTACGAGCAGTACTTC | CASSEDQLGGLWLPYEQYF
TRBD1 | many | TRBJ2-7 | TRBV12-3/TRBV12-4 | TGTGCCAGCACAAGGGGGCTAGGAGAGCAGTACTTC | CASTRGLGEQYF
TRBD1 | . | TRBJ2-2 | TRBV12-3/TRBV12-4 | TGTGCGCTGGGACAGGACACCGGGGAGCTGTTTTTT | CALGQDTGELFF
. | . | TRBJ2-5 | TRBV18 | TGTGCCAGCCGGGACGTCGGGGAGACCCAGTACTTC | CASRDVGETQYF
TRBD2 | few | TRBJ2-1 | TRBV3-1 | TGTGCCAGCAGCGTTAGCGGGGGTACGAATGAGCAGTTCTTC | CASSVSGGTNEQFF
. | few | TRBJ2-3 | TRBV7-2 | TGTGCCAGCAGCCGACTTCCAGGGGTAGGGGCGACAGATACGCAGTATTTT | CASSRLPGVGATDTQYF
TRBD2 | . | TRBJ2-1 | TRBV28 | TGTGCCAGCAGTTCTCCAAGGACAGGGGAAACTAGCGGGAGGGACTACAATGAGCAGTTCTTC | CASSSPRTGETSGRDYNEQFF
. | few | TRBJ2-2 | TRBV19 | TGTGCCAGTAGTATGGTACGGTACACCGGGGAGCTGTTTTTT | CASSMVRYTGELFF
. | few | TRBJ2-7 | TRBV5-5 | TGTGCCAGCAGCTTGGACGTGGGGGGCTACGAGCAGTACTTC | CASSLDVGGYEQYF
. | many | TRBJ2-2 | TRBV7-9 | TGTGCCAGCAGCTTAGGACGGCAGGGTAACACCGGGGAGCTGTTTTTT | CASSLGRQGNTGELFF
TRBD2 | few | TRBJ2-5 | TRBV28 | TGTGCCAGCAGCCGGGACGCGGGAGTCTGGGAGACCCAGTACTTC | CASSRDAGVWETQYF
. | few | TRBJ2-2 | TRBV18 | TGTGCCAGCTCACTTGGGTTGTCGAACACCGGGGAGCTGTTTTTT | CASSLGLSNTGELFF
. | many | TRBJ2-5 | TRBV12-3/TRBV12-4 | TGTGCCAGCAGTTATCCTTGGCAAGAGACCCAGTACTTC | CASSYPWQETQYF
. | few | TRBJ2-7 | TRBV7-8 | TGTGCCAGCAGCTACGGACGGGACGAGCAGTACTTC | CASSYGRDEQYF
. | many | TRBJ2-1 | TRBV28 | TGTGCCAGCGACGGACTGGCTTACAATGAGCAGTTCTTC | CASDGLAYNEQFF
. | few | TRBJ2-7 | TRBV7-9 | TGTGCCAGCAGCTCCCCCCGGAGGCCCGACGAGCAGTACTTC | CASSSPRRPDEQYF
. | few | TRBJ2-3 | TRBV11-2 | TGTGCCAGCAGCTTAGTGGTGGTGGACAGAATAAGCACAGATACGCAGTATTTT | CASSLVVVDRISTDTQYF
. | . | TRBJ2-7 | TRBV10-3 | TGTGCCATCCAGGTTAACTCCTACGAGCAGTACTTC | CAIQVNSYEQYF
. | few | TRBJ2-2 | TRBV3-1 | TGTGCCAGCAGCCAAATGGGGACATCCGGGGAGCTGTTTTTT | CASSQMGTSGELFF
TRBD2 | . | TRBJ2-2 | TRBV11-1 | TGTGCCAGCAGCTTACTCCCTAGCGGGGGCCGAAACACCGGGGAGCTGTTTTTT | CASSLLPSGGRNTGELFF
TRBD2 | . | TRBJ2-1 | TRBV7-9 | TGTGCCAGCAGCCAACTCGGAGCGGGGAGCTCCTACAATGAGCAGTTCTTC | CASSQLGAGSSYNEQFF
. | . | TRBJ2-1 | TRBV20-1 | TGCAGTGCTAGGTCGCCGCGGACCCCCCAGTACAATGAGCAGTTCTTC | CSARSPRTPQYNEQFF
. | many | TRBJ1-2 | TRBV28 | TGTGCCAGCAGCCCTCCACCTATGGCAACCCCTAACTATGGCTACACCTTC | CASSPPPMATPNYGYTF
TRBD2 | few | TRBJ2-1 | TRBV14 | TGTGCCAGCAGCCAACCTAGCGGGAGCACCTACAATGAGCAGTTCTTC | CASSQPSGSTYNEQFF
. | few | TRBJ2-5 | TRBV15 | TGTGCCACCAGCAGAGTGGAACAAGAGACCCAGTACTTC | CATSRVEQETQYF
TRBD2 | . | TRBJ2-1 | TRBV24-1 | TGTGCCACCAGTACCCCGGGGGGTAGCTACAATGAGCAGTTCTTC | CATSTPGGSYNEQFF
TRBD1 | few | TRBJ2-5 | TRBV14 | TGTGCCAGCAGCCTCCTGACAGGGGAAGAGACCCAGTACTTC | CASSLLTGEETQYF
. | few | TRBJ2-3 | TRBV4-1 | TGCGCCAGCAGCCAAACCCCGGCAGTCTCGGAGGCAGATACGCAGTATTTT | CASSQTPAVSEADTQYF
. | few | TRBJ2-7 | TRBV9 | TGTGCCAGCAGCCCTTCGGGACCTCCCGACTACGAGCAGTACTTC | CASSPSGPPDYEQYF
. | many | TRBJ1-1 | TRBV9 | TGTGCCAGCAGCGGGTCAGATTGGGGAACTGAAGCTTTCTTT | CASSGSDWGTEAFF
. | . | TRBJ2-5 | TRBV3-1 | TGTGCCAGCAGCGGGAAGTTGGCAGAGACCCAGTACTTC | CASSGKLAETQYF
. | few | TRBJ2-3 | TRBV2 | TGTGCCAGCACCTACGTTAGGGATACGCAGTATTTT | CASTYVRDTQYF
. | many | TRBJ1-4 | TRBV29-1 | TGCAGCGTTGCCCAGGGAGGTGAAAAACTGTTTTTT | CSVAQGGEKLFF
TRBD1 | . | TRBJ2-7 | TRBV7-9 | TGTGCCAGCAGTCGGAGGACAGGGGGCTTCGAGCAGTACTTC | CASSRRTGGFEQYF
. | few | TRBJ2-1 | TRBV5-8 | TGTGCCAGCAGAGGCGACAGAACATACAATGAGCAGTTCTTC | CASRGDRTYNEQFF
TRBD2 | few | TRBJ2-3 | TRBV20-1 | TGCAGTGCTTCGACTAGCGGGAGCGTGGGTACGCAGTATTTT | CSASTSGSVGTQYF
. | many | TRBJ2-2 | TRBV12-3/TRBV12-4 | TGTGCCAGCAGCTTAGGAGGCGGGGAGCTGTTTTTT | CASSLGGGELFF
. | many | TRBJ2-3 | TRBV7-3 | TGTGCCAGCAGCTTAGAAGGGGCGGAGGCAGATACGCAGTATTTT | CASSLEGAEADTQYF
TRBD2 | many | TRBJ2-7 | TRBV20-1 | TGCAGTGCTAGAGCATCGGCAGTGAGGACGGCGGGAGGTTACGAGCAGTACTTC | CSARASAVRTAGGYEQYF